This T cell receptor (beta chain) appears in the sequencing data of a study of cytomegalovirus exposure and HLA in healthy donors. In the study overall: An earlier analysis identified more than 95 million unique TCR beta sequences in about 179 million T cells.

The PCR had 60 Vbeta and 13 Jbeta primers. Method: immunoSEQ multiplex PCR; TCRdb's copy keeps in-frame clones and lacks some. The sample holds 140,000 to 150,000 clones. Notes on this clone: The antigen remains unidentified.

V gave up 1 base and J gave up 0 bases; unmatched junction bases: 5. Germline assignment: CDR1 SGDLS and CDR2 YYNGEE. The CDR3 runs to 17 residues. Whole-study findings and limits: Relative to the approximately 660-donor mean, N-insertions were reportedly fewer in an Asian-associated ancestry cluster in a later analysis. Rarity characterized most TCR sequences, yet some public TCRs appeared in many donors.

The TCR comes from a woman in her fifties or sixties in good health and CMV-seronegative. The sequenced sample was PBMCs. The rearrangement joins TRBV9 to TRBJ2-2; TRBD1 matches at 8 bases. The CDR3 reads CASSVRTQGANTGELFF. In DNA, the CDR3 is TGTGCCAGCAGCGTACGAACACAGGGGGCGAACACCGGGGAGCTGTTTTTT.